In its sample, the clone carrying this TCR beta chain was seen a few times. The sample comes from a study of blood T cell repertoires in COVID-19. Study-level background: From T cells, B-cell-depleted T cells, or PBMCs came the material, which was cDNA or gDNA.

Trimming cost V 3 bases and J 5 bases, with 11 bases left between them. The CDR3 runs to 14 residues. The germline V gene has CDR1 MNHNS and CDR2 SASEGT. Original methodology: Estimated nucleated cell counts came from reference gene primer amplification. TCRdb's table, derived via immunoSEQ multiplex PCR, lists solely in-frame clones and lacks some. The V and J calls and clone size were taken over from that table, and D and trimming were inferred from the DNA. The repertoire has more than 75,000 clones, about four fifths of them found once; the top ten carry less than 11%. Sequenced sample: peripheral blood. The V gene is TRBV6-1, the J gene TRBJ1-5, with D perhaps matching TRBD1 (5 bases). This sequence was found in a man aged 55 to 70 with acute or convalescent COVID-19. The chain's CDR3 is CASSESGADQPQHF. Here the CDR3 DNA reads TGTGCCAGCAGTGAGTCTGGGGCGGATCAGCCCCAGCATTTT.